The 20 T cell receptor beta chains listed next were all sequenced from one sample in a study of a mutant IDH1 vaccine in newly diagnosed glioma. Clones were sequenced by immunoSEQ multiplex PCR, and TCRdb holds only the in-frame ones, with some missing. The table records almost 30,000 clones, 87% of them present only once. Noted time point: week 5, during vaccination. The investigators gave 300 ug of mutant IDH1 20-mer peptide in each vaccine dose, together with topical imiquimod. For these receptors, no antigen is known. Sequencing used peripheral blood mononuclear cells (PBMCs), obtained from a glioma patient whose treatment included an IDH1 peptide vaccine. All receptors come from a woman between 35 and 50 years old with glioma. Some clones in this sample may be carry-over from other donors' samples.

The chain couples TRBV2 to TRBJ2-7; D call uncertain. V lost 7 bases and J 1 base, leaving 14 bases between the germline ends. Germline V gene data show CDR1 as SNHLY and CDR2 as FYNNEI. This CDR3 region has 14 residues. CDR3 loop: CASIGKPDSYEQYF. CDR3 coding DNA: TGTGCCAGCATTGGAAAGCCGGATTCCTACGAGCAGTACTTC.

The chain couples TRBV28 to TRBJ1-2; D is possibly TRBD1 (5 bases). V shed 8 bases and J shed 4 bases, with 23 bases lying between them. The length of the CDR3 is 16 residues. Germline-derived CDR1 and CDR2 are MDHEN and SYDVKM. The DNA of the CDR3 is TGTGCCAGCCTCCCCCAGGGTAGAGGCTTAATCTATGGCTACACCTTC. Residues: CASLPQGRGLIYGYTF.

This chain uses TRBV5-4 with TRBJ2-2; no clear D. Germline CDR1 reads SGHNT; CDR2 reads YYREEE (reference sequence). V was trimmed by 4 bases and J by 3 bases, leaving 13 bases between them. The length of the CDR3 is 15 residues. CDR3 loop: CASSLITVDTGELFF. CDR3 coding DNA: TGTGCCAGCAGCCTCATTACGGTGGACACCGGGGAGCTGTTTTTT.

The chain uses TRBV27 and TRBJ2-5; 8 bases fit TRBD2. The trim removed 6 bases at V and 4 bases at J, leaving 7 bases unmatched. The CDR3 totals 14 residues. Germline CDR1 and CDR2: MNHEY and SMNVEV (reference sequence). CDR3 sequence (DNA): TGTGCCAGCAGCCTTAGCGGGGAAAGAGAGACCCAGTACTTC. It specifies CASSLSGERETQYF.

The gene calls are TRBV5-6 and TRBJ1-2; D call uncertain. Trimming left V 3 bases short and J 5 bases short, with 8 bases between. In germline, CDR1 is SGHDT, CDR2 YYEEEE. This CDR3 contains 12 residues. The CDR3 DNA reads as TGTGCCAGCAGCTCCTCCCTATATGGCTACACCTTC. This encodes CASSSSLYGYTF.

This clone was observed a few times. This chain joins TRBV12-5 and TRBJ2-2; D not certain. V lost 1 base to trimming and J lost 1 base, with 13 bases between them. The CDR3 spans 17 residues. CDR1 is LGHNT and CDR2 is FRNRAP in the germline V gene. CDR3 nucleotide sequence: TGTGCTAGTGGTTTGGGAAGGCCAGGTCTGAACACCGGGGAGCTGTTTTTT. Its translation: CASGLGRPGLNTGELFF.

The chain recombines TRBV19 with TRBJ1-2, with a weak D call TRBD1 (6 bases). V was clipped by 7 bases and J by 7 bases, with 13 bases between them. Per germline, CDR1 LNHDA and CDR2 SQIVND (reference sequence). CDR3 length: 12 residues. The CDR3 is CASTSGALGYTF. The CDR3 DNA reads TGTGCCAGTACATCGGGGGCGCTTGGCTACACCTTC.

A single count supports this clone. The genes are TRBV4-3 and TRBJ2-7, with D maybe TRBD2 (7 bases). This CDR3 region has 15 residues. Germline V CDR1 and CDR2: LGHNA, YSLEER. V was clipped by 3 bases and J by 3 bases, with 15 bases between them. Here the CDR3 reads CASSHRVGGGYEQYF. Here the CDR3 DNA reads TGCGCCAGCAGCCACCGAGTAGGGGGGGGCTACGAGCAGTACTTC.

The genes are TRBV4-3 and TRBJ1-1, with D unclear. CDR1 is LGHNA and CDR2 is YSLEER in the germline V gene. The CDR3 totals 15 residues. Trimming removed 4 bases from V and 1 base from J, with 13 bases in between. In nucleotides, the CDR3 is TGCGCCAGCAGCCCCGGCGGGAGCCCGAACACTGAAGCTTTCTTT. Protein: CASSPGGSPNTEAFF.

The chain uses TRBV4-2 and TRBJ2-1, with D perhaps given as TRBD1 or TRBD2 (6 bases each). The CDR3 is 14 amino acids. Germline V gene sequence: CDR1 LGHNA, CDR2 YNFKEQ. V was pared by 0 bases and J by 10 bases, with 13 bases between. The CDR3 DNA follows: TGTGCCAGCAGCCAAGATCCGGGGGCTCGGGAGCAGTTCTTC. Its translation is CASSQDPGAREQFF.

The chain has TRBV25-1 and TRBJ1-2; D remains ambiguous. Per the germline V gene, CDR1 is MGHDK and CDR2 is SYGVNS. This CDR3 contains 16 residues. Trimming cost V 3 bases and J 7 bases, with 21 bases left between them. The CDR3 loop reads CASSDTIGRAVSGYTF. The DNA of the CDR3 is TGTGCCAGCAGTGATACAATCGGGAGGGCTGTGTCTGGCTACACCTTC.

CDR3 in amino acids: CASSVEGTRRTEAFF. The CDR3 DNA reads TGTGCCAGCAGCGTAGAGGGCACCCGGCGCACTGAAGCTTTCTTT. This sequence joins TRBV9 and TRBJ1-1, with D unclear. Trimming shortened V by 0 bases and J by 4 bases, and 13 bases separated the two germline ends. This CDR3 comprises 15 residues. Germline-derived CDR1 and CDR2 are SGDLS and YYNGEE.

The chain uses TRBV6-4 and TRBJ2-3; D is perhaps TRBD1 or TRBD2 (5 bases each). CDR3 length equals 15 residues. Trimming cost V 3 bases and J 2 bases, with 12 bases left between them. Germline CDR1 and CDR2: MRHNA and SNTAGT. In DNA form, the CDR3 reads TGTGCCAGCAGTGAAGGCCGGGACCACACAGATACGCAGTATTTT. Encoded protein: CASSEGRDHTDTQYF.

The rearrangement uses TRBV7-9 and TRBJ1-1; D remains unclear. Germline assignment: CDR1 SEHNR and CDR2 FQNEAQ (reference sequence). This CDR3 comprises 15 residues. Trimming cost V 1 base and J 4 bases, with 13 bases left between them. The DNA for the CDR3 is TGTGCCAGCAGCTTAGAGGTAACGGTAGCCACTGAAGCTTTCTTT. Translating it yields CASSLEVTVATEAFF.

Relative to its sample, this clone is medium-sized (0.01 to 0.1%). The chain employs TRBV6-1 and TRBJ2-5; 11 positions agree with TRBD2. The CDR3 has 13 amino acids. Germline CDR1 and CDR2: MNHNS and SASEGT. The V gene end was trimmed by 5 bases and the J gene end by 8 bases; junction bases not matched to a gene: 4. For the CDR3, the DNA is TGTGCCAGCAGTAAACTAGCGGGGGAAACCCAGTACTTC. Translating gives CASSKLAGETQYF.

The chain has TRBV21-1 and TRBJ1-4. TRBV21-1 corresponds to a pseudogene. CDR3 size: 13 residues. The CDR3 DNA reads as TGTGCCAGCAGCTCAACTGGGTGTGAAAAACTGTTTTTT. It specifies CASSSTGCEKLFF.

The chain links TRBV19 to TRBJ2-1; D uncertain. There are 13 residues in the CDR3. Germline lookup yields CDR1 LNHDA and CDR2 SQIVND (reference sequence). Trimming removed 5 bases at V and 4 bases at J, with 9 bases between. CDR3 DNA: TGTGCCAGTAGTCTTCAGCTATACAATGAGCAGTTCTTC. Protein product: CASSLQLYNEQFF.

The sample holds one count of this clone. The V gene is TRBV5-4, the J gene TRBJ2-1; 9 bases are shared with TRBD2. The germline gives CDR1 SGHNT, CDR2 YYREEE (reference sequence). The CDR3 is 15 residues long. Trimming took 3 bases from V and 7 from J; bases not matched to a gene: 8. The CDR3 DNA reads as TGTGCCAGCAGCTCCTTAGCGGGAGTGGGAAATGAGCAGTTCTTC. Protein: CASSSLAGVGNEQFF. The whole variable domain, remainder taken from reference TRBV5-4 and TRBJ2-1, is ETGVTQSPTHLIKTRGQQVTLRCSSQSGHNTVSWYQQALGQGPQFIFQYYREEENGRGNFPPRFSGLQFPNYSSELNVNALELDDSALYLCASSSLAGVGNEQFFGPGTRLTVL.

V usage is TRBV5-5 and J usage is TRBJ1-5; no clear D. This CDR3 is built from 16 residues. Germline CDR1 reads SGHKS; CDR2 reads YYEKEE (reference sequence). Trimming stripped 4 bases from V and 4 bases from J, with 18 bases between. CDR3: CASSPGAHGINQPQHF. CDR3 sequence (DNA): TGTGCCAGCAGCCCGGGAGCCCACGGGATTAATCAGCCCCAGCATTTT.

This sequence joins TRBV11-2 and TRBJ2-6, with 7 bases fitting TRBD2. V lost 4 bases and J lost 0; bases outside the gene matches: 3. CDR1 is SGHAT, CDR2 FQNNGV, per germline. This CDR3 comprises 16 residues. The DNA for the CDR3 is TGTGCCAGCAGCTACCCGGGGGGCTCTGGGGCCAACGTCCTGACTTTC. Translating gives CASSYPGGSGANVLTF.